Described below is a single TCR beta chain sequence and its context. This sample is drawn from a study of OX40 agonist ivuxolimab in advanced cancers. Sequencing was performed with immunoSEQ multiplex PCR; in TCRdb, only in-frame clones are kept and a portion is missing. This sample has some 33,000 clones, with under 85% found just once. The source is an adult with an advanced solid tumor such as melanoma, head and neck, liver or kidney cancer. The specimen comprised CD4+ or CD8+ T cells sorted from blood, sampled in a trial of the OX40 agonist ivuxolimab.

This chain's CDR3 is CSVQGALTGANVLTF. The CDR3 coding sequence is TGCAGCGTCCAGGGGGCTTTAACTGGGGCCAACGTCCTGACTTTC. The chain combines TRBV29-1 with TRBJ2-6; 8 positions agree with TRBD1. This CDR3 contains 15 residues. Germline V gene sequence: CDR1 SQVTM, CDR2 ANQGSEA. V was clipped by 6 bases and J by 2 bases; unmatched bases: 6.